Many counts were recorded for the clone carrying this T cell receptor beta chain. Its antigen is unknown. TCR beta cDNA libraries had unique molecular identifiers. When roughly 0.9 to 10 million T cells were used, they gave about 490,000 cDNA molecules. TCRdb reprocessed the PCR reads via MiXCR and lists one record per CDR3 protein. The sample records some 240,000 distinct CDR3 sequences, about 38% being singletons. J gave up 6 bases and V 6 bases, and 16 bases lay outside the gene matches. CDR3 length: 16 residues. The record originates from a study of post-analysis software for immune sequencing data. Study-wide context: Disease trajectories encompassed relapsing-remitting, secondary progressive and progressive-relapsing multiple sclerosis.

Study results and caveats: Strong co-clustering by F measure linked samples that shared a preparation batch. Significantly lower normalized Chao1 diversity was seen in multiple sclerosis patients than in controls. TRBV5-6, TRBV5-1 and TRBV20-1 belonged to a set of about five TRBV segments that were more frequent in patients than controls.

This chain links TRBV12-3 or TRBV12-4 with TRBJ1-1, with 7 bases matching TRBD1. The sequenced sample consisted of blood. This clonotype was obtained from a girl between 5 and 17 years old with multiple sclerosis. CDR3 sequence (DNA): TGTGCCAGCAGACGTGAGGGGGCTTGGTTCATTTCTGAAGCTTTCTTT. It translates to CASRREGAWFISEAFF.